These 4 T cell receptor beta chains came from one sample sequenced in a study of cytomegalovirus exposure and HLA in healthy donors. Vbeta (60) and Jbeta (13) primers were used in the PCR. Libraries were prepared by immunoSEQ multiplex PCR; TCRdb keeps only in-frame clonotypes and omits some of them. The sample carries 70,000 to 80,000 clones, about four fifths recorded once. Sequences were obtained from PBMCs. The receptor source for this set is a man in his late teens or twenties in good health and CMV-seronegative.

The rearrangement uses TRBV9 and TRBJ2-1, with 8 bases lining up with TRBD2. Germline V lookup: CDR1 SGDLS, CDR2 YYNGEE. The CDR3 covers 16 residues. V lost 4 bases, J lost 7 bases, and 13 bases stayed unmatched. CDR3 nucleotides: TGTGCCAGCAGCCCCCGGGGGGTAGCGGGATCGAATGAGCAGTTCTTC. Amino acids: CASSPRGVAGSNEQFF.

The rearrangement links TRBV7-9 to TRBJ1-1, with D perhaps matching TRBD1 (6 bases). Germline CDR1 reads SEHNR; CDR2 reads FQNEAQ (reference sequence). This CDR3 spans 15 amino acids. Trimming left V 5 bases short and J 0 bases short, with 13 bases between. CDR3 in DNA: TGTGCCAGCAGCGGTATCGACAGGATGAACACTGAAGCTTTCTTT. Amino acid sequence: CASSGIDRMNTEAFF.

This rearrangement joins TRBV28 to TRBJ2-1; no reliable D call. Germline values: CDR1 MDHEN, CDR2 SYDVKM. The ends were cut back, 2 bases at V and 2 bases at J, with 7 bases in the middle. The CDR3 contains 14 residues. For the CDR3, the DNA is TGTGCCAGCAGTTTAAGAAGCCCCTACAATGAGCAGTTCTTC. It encodes CASSLRSPYNEQFF.

V gene TRBV2 combines with J gene TRBJ2-5, with 12 bases fitting TRBD1. Germline V CDR1 and CDR2: SNHLY, FYNNEI. With 6 bases clipped from V and 5 bases from J, the junction kept 10 bases outside the gene matches. The CDR3 extends over 16 amino acids. This CDR3 is CASSAWGQGAGETQYF. The CDR3 nucleotides read TGTGCCAGCAGCGCATGGGGACAGGGGGCTGGCGAGACCCAGTACTTC. Looking up the rest from reference TRBV2 and TRBJ2-5 gives the full variable domain: EPEVTQTPSHQVTQMGQEVILRCVPISNHLYFYWYRQILGQKVEFLVSFYNNEISEKSEIFDDQFSVERPDGSNFTLKIRSTKLEDSAMYFCASSAWGQGAGETQYFGPGTRLLVL.